These T cell receptor beta chains were read from a single sample in a study of T cell responses to AZD1222 COVID-19 vaccine. Profiled with immunoSEQ multiplex PCR; TCRdb holds only in-frame clones, not every one. The sample lists some 110,000 clones; more than 75% were seen once. This specimen consisted of peripheral blood, obtained 28 days after the second AZD1222 dose. All receptors derive from an adult who received the AZD1222 COVID-19 vaccine. Both conserved end residues are part of each CDR3. A D gene is named only where the DNA matches it firmly. Expanded clones are given a class, and other clones once, few, many or no size at all.

TGTGCCAGCAGTTACAGGGTTAGCAATCAGCCCCAGCATTTT CASSYRVSNQPQHF . 14 . TRBJ1-5 TRBV6-5
TGTGCCAGCAGCCGGGGACTAGCGGGGGACCCTACGCAGTATTTT CASSRGLAGDPTQYF TRBD2 15 medium-sized TRBJ2-3 TRBV7-6
TGTGCCAGCAGTGATGATGGGTCGGGGGGTGGCTATGGCTACACCTTC CASSDDGSGGGYGYTF . 16 . TRBJ1-2 TRBV25-1
TGTGCCAGCAGCGACACACAGGTGGTTAGTTCACCCCTCCACTTT CASSDTQVVSSPLHF . 15 . TRBJ1-6 TRBV6-2/TRBV6-3
TGCAGTGCTAGTCCCCCGGTGGCCTATGGCTACACCTTC CSASPPVAYGYTF . 13 once TRBJ1-2 TRBV20-1
TGTGCCAGCAGGGGCACGTTAGACCTGGGTGGCTACACCTTC CASRGTLDLGGYTF . 14 . TRBJ1-2 TRBV27
TGTGCCATCAGTGAGCCTGGGACAGGGGCCGATCAGCCCCAGCATTTT CAISEPGTGADQPQHF TRBD1 16 . TRBJ1-5 TRBV10-3
TGTGCCAGCAGCTTAGAGGGAGGGCTAGAGACCCAGTACTTC CASSLEGGLETQYF TRBD2 14 . TRBJ2-5 TRBV7-9
TGTGCCAGCAGCGCCTTCTTGCGGGACTACAATGAGCAGTTCTTC CASSAFLRDYNEQFF . 15 . TRBJ2-1 TRBV6-2/TRBV6-3
TGTGCCAGCAGTGAAGGTGGGGACCAGCCCCAGCATTTT CASSEGGDQPQHF . 13 . TRBJ1-5 TRBV6-1
TGTGCCAGTAGTCCCGGCCTATATAGCAATCAGCCCCAGCATTTT CASSPGLYSNQPQHF . 15 once TRBJ1-5 TRBV19
TGTGCCAGCTCACCACTCGGGTCGAGGGGAAACACCATATATTTT CASSPLGSRGNTIYF . 15 once TRBJ1-3 TRBV18
TGTGCCAGCAGCCAAGTAGGGCTCACTGAAGCTTTCTTT CASSQVGLTEAFF . 13 . TRBJ1-1 TRBV3-1/TRBV3-2
TGTGCCAGCAGCTCCCTTGGGGGGCAGGAAAAACTGTTTTTT CASSSLGGQEKLFF . 14 few TRBJ1-4 TRBV7-2
TGCGCCAGCAGCTCGACAGAACGGGATGGCTACACCTTC CASSSTERDGYTF . 13 . TRBJ1-2 TRBV5-1
TGTGCCAGCAGCTTAGTTGGTCAGAACACTGAAGCTTTCTTT CASSLVGQNTEAFF . 14 . TRBJ1-1 TRBV7-2
TGTGCCAGCAGTTCAGTCCCTAGCGGGGGGGTTCGTACGCAGTATTTT CASSSVPSGGVRTQYF TRBD2 16 once TRBJ2-3 TRBV5-6
TGTGCCAGCAGTCCGATATACCCCGGAGGCAATCAGCCCCAGCATTTT CASSPIYPGGNQPQHF . 16 . TRBJ1-5 TRBV2
TGTGCCAGCAGTTTATCGGTGGGTAGCGGGATTTCCTACGAGCAGTACTTC CASSLSVGSGISYEQYF TRBD2 17 . TRBJ2-7 TRBV27
TGTGCCAGCAGCTCTGGAAGCGGGGGGGCCGTAGAGACCCAGTACTTC CASSSGSGGAVETQYF TRBD2 16 . TRBJ2-5 TRBV7-8
TGCGCCAGCAGCCAAGATTTCCGCGACAGGGCAACTAATGAAAAACTGTTTTTT CASSQDFRDRATNEKLFF TRBD1 18 . TRBJ1-4 TRBV4-3
TGTGCCAGCAGCAAAGCGGGAGGCTCAAGGCGGGGCACTGAAGCTTTCTTT CASSKAGGSRRGTEAFF . 17 . TRBJ1-1 TRBV21-1
TGCAGTGCTAGTGGGATGGGGTCACCCCTCCACTTT CSASGMGSPLHF . 12 . TRBJ1-6 TRBV20-1
TGTGCCAGCAGTTACTCGCAGGGCGAGCAGTACTTC CASSYSQGEQYF . 12 once TRBJ2-7 TRBV6-5
TGTGCCAGCGAACTCGGTAGCAATCAGCCCCAGCATTTT CASELGSNQPQHF . 13 . TRBJ1-5 TRBV2
TGTGCCAGCAGTGGGGGGGACACTCGGAAATGGTATGGCTACACCTTC CASSGGDTRKWYGYTF . 16 . TRBJ1-2 TRBV2
TGTGCCAGCAGCTTGGTTCTGGGCGACAGGGGGTCCTACGAGCAGTACTTC CASSLVLGDRGSYEQYF TRBD1 17 . TRBJ2-7 TRBV7-9
TGTGCCAGCAGTCCCGGAGGCCCAGAGGCTGAAGCTTTCTTT CASSPGGPEAEAFF . 14 . TRBJ1-1 TRBV27
TGTGCCAGCAGCTTAATCGGGAGCGAGTCCAATGAGCAGTTCTTC CASSLIGSESNEQFF . 15 . TRBJ2-1 TRBV7-2
TGTGCCAGCAGCTTCACAGACATGAACACTGAAGCTTTCTTT CASSFTDMNTEAFF . 14 . TRBJ1-1 TRBV7-9
TGCAGCGTGGGAACACGGGGCTACACCTTC CSVGTRGYTF . 10 once TRBJ1-2 TRBV29-1
TGTGCCAGTGTTGGGACAGAACTCTCTGGGGCCAACGTCCTGACTTTC CASVGTELSGANVLTF TRBD1 16 few TRBJ2-6 TRBV28
TGTGCCAGCAGCTCTCCTGGACATCTAGCCAAAAACATTCAGTACTTC CASSSPGHLAKNIQYF . 16 . TRBJ2-4 TRBV7-2
TGCGCCAGCAGCCAAGATACAGGGGCCTACGAGCAGTACTTC CASSQDTGAYEQYF TRBD1 14 . TRBJ2-7 TRBV4-1
TGTGCCAGCTCACCAGGGACAGACCAAAACATTCAGTACTTC CASSPGTDQNIQYF TRBD1 14 . TRBJ2-4 TRBV18
TGCGCCAGCAGCCTTGGGACAGGGGAAAACATTCAGTACTTC CASSLGTGENIQYF TRBD1 14 . TRBJ2-4 TRBV4-3
TGTGCCAGCAGCGTAGCTCCGGGACCAGGGGGTGAAAAACTGTTTTTT CASSVAPGPGGEKLFF TRBD1 16 . TRBJ1-4 TRBV9
TGTGCCAGCAGCCTAGAGGTAGCGGGAGATGTCAAAAACATTCAGTACTTC CASSLEVAGDVKNIQYF TRBD2 17 once TRBJ2-4 TRBV14
TGTGCCAGCAGGCCCGGGACAGGTCCTTCACCCCTCCACTTT CASRPGTGPSPLHF TRBD1 14 once TRBJ1-6 TRBV11-1
TGTGCCAGTAGTATCGGAGCGCCGGGACAGGGTTGGAATGAGCAGTTCTTC CASSIGAPGQGWNEQFF TRBD1 17 . TRBJ2-1 TRBV19
TGTGCCAGCAGGGGGACAGGGGTCAATAATCAGCCCCAGCATTTT CASRGTGVNNQPQHF TRBD1 15 . TRBJ1-5 TRBV6-5
TGTGCCAGCAGCTCAAGAGCGACAGGCCCCACACAGCCCCAGCATTTT CASSSRATGPTQPQHF . 16 . TRBJ1-5 TRBV5-5
TGTGCCAGCAGTTTGTCTGCGGGAGAGTTAAAGCACTTCTTC CASSLSAGELKHFF TRBD2 14 . TRBJ2-1 TRBV28